This TCR beta chain is drawn from a study of cytomegalovirus exposure and HLA in healthy donors. Amplification used 60 Vbeta primers and 13 Jbeta primers. Data came from immunoSEQ multiplex PCR; TCRdb stores just in-frame clones and leaves some out. The data contain 95,000 to 110,000 clones, approximately 80% of them seen just once; the ten biggest clones take up approximately 4.2%. Turning to this clone: The target antigen is unknown.

Findings and caveats of the study: The study labeled under 200 TCR beta chains cytomegalovirus-associated. Apparent HLA restriction characterized most CMV-associated TCR beta chains in a later analysis. A later analysis by the authors found several of the most significant clusters apparently linked to common viral pathogens.

The V and J ends lost 1 base and 1 base respectively, with 6 bases between them. The CDR3 has 14 amino acids. Germline assignment: CDR1 SGHNT and CDR2 YYREEE (reference sequence). Sequenced: PBMCs. The chain recombines TRBV5-4 with TRBJ2-4; D is possibly TRBD2 (5 bases). The sequence was obtained from a male donor in good health and CMV-seronegative. The CDR3 here is CASSLSGAKNIQYF. CDR3 coding DNA: TGTGCCAGCAGCTTGAGCGGTGCCAAAAACATTCAGTACTTC. The whole variable domain, remainder taken from reference TRBV5-4 and TRBJ2-4, is ETGVTQSPTHLIKTRGQQVTLRCSSQSGHNTVSWYQQALGQGPQFIFQYYREEENGRGNFPPRFSGLQFPNYSSELNVNALELDDSALYLCASSLSGAKNIQYFGAGTRLSVL.